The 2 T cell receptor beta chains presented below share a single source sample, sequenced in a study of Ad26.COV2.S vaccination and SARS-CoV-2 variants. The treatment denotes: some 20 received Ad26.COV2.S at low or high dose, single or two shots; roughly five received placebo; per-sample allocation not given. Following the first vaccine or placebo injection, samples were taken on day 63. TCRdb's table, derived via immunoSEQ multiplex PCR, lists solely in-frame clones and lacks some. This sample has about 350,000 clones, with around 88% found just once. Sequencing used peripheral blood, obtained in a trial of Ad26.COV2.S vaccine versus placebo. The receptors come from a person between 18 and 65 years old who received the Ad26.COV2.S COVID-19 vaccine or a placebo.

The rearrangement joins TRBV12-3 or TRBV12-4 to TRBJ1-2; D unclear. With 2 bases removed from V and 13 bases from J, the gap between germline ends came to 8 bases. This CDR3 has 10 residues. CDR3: CASSLSHPTF. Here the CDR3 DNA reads TGTGCCAGCAGTTTATCCCATCCCACCTTC.

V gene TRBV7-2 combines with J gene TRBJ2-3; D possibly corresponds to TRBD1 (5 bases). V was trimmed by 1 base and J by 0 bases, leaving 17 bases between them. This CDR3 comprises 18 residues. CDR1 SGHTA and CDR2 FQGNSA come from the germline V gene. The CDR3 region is CASSLVGAEGYSTDTQYF. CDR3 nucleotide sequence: TGTGCCAGCAGCTTAGTTGGGGCGGAAGGATATAGCACAGATACGCAGTATTTT.